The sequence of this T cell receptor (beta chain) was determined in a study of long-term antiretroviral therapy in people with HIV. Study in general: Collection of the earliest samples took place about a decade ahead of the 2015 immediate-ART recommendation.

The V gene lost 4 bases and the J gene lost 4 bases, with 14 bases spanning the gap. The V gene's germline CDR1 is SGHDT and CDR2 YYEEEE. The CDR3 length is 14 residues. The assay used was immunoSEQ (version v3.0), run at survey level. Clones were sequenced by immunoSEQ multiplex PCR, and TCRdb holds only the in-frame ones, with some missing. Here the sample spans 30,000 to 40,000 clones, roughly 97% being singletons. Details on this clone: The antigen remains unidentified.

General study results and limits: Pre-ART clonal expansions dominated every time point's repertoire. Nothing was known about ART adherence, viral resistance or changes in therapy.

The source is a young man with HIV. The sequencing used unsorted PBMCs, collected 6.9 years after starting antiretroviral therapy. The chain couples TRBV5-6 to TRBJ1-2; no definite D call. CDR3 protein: CASSAAGESYGYTF. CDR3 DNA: TGTGCCAGCAGCGCGGCGGGAGAGAGCTATGGCTACACCTTC.